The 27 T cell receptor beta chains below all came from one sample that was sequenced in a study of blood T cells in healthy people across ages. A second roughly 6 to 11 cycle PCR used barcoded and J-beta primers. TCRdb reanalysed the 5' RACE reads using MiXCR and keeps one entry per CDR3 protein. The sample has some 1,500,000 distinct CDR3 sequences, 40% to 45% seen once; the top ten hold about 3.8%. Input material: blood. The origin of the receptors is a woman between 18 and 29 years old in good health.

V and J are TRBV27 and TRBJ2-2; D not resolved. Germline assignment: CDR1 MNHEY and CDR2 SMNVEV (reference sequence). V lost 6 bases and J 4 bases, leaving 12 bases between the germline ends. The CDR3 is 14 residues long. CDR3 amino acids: CASRVFWGTGELFF. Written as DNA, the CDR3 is TGTGCCAGCAGGGTTTTTTGGGGCACCGGGGAGCTGTTTTTT.

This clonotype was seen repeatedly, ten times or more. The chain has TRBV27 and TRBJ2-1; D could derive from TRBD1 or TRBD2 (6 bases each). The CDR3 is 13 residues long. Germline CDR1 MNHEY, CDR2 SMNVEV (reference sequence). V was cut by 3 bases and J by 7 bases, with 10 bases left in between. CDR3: CASSFGGTNEQFF. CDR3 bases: TGTGCCAGCAGTTTCGGAGGGACAAATGAGCAGTTCTTC.

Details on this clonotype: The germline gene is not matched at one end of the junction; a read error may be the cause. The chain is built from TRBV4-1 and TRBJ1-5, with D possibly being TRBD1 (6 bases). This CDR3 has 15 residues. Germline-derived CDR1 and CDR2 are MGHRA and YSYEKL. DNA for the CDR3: TGCGCCAGCAGCCCCCGGGACAATAGCACTCAGCCCCAGCATTTT. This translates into CASSPRDNSTQPQHF.

In DNA form, the CDR3 reads TGTGCCAGCAGCCAAGAATTCCCCTTTTGGGGGGGGCTGGTAGATACGCAGTATTTT. Protein product: CASSQEFPFWGGLVDTQYF. The V gene is TRBV3-1, the J gene TRBJ2-3, with D perhaps TRBD2 (7 bases). Trimming removed 0 bases at V and 5 bases at J, with 24 bases between. This CDR3 has 19 amino acids. In germline, CDR1 is LGHDT, CDR2 YNNKEL (reference sequence).

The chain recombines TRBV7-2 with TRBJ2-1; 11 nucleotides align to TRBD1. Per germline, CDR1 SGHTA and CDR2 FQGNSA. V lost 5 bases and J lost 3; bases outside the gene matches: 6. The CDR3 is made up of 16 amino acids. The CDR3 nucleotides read TGTGCCAGCAGCCACGGACAGGGGGCCGGCTACAATGAGCAGTTCTTC. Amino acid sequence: CASSHGQGAGYNEQFF. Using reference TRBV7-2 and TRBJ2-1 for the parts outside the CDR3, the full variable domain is GAGVSQSPSNKVTEKGKDVELRCDPISGHTALYWYRQSLGQGLEFLIYFQGNSAPDKSGLPSDRFSAERTGGSVSTLTIQRTQQEDSAVYLCASSHGQGAGYNEQFFGPGTRLTVL.

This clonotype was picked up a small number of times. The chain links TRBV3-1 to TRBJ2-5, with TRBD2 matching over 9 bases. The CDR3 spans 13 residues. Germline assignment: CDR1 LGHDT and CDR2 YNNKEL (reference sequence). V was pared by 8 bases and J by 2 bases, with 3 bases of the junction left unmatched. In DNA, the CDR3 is TGTGCCAGCGGCGGGAGGGGACAAGAGACCCAGTACTTC. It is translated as CASGGRGQETQYF.

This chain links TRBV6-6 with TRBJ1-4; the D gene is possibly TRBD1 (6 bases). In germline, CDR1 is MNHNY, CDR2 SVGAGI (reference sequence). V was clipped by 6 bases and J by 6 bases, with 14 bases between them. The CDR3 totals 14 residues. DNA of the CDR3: TGTGCCAGCAGCGCCCGGGACATGGATGAAAAACTGTTTTTT. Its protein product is CASSARDMDEKLFF.

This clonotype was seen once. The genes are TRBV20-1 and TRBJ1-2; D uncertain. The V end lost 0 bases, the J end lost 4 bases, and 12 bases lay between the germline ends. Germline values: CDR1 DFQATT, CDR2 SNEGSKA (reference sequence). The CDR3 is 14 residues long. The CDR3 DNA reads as TGCAGTGCTAGAGATTCTACATTTCTCTATGGCTACACCTTC. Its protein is CSARDSTFLYGYTF.

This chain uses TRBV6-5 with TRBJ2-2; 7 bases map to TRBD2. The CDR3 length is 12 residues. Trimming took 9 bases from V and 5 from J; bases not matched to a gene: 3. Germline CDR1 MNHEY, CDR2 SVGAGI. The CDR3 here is CASHGGTGELFF. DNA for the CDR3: TGTGCCAGTCACGGGGGGACCGGGGAGCTGTTTTTT.

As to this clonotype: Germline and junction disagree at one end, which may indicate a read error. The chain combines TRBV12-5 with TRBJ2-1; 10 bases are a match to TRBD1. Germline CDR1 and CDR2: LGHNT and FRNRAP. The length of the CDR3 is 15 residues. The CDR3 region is CASGSRGTGVNERFF. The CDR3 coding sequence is TGTGCTAGTGGTTCGCGCGGGACAGGGGTCAACGAGCGGTTCTTC.

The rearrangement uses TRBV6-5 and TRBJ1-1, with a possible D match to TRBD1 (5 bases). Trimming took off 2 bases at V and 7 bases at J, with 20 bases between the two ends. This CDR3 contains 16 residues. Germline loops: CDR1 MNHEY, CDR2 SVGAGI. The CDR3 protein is CASSYDSTGPEYEAFF. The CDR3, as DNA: TGTGCCAGCAGTTACGATTCTACGGGGCCCGAATATGAAGCTTTCTTT.

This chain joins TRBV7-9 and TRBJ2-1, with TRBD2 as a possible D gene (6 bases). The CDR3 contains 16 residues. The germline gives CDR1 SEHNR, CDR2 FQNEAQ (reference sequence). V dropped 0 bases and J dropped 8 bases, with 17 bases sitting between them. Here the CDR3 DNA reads TGTGCCAGCAGCTTAGCCTGGAGCGGGTCTCACGATGAGCAGTTCTTC. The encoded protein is CASSLAWSGSHDEQFF.

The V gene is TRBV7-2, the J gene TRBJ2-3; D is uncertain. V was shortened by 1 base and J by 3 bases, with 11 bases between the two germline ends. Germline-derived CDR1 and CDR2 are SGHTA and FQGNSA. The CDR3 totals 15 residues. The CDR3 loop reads CASSLEGIGTDTQYF. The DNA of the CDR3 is TGTGCCAGCAGCTTAGAGGGCATCGGGACAGATACGCAGTATTTT.

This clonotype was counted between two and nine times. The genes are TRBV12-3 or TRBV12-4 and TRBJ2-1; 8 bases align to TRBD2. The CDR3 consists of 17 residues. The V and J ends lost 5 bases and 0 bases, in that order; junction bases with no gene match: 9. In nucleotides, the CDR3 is TGTGCCAGCAGTCTCGGACTAGCTTCCGACTCCTACAATGAGCAGTTCTTC. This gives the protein CASSLGLASDSYNEQFF.

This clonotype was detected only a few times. CDR3 region: CAVGERGSDTQYF. CDR3 coding DNA: TGTGCCGTAGGGGAGAGAGGGTCAGATACGCAGTATTTT. The chain links TRBV6-4 to TRBJ2-3; either TRBD1 or TRBD2 may supply D (5 bases each). This CDR3 spans 13 amino acids. V lost 11 bases, J lost 4 bases, and 16 bases lay in between. The germline CDR1 and CDR2 sequences are MRHNA and SNTAGT.

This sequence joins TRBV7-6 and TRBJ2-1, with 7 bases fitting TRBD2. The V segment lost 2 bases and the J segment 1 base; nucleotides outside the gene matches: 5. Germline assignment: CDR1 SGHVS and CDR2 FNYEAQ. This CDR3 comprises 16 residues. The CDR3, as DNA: TGTGCCAGCAGCTTAATGGGGGGGGGATCCTACAATGAGCAGTTCTTC. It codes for CASSLMGGGSYNEQFF.

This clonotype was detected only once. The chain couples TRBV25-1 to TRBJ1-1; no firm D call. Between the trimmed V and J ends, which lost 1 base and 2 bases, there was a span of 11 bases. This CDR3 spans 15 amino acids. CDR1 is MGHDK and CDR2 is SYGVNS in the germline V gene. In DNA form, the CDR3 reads TGTGCCAGCAGTGAATTCGTGGGGTCTAACACTGAAGCTTTCTTT. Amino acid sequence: CASSEFVGSNTEAFF. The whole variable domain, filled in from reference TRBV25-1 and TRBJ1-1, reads EADIYQTPRYLVIGTGKKITLECSQTMGHDKMYWYQQDPGMELHLIHYSYGVNSTEKGDLSSESTVSRIRTEHFPLTLESARPSHTSQYLCASSEFVGSNTEAFFGQGTRLTVV.

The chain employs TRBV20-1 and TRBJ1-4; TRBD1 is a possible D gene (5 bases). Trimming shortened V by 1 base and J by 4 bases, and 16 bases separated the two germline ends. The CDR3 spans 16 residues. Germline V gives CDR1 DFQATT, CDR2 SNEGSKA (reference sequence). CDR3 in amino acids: CSARGSLGAHNEKLFF. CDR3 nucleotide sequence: TGCAGTGCTAGAGGGAGCCTTGGGGCCCATAATGAAAAACTGTTTTTT.

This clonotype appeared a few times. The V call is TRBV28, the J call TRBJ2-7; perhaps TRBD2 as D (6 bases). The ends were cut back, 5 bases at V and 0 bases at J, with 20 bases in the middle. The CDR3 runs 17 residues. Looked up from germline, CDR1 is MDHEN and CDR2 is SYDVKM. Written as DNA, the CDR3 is TGTGCCAGCAGTGGGGAGCTCGGGACTCTTAGCTCCTACGAGCAGTACTTC. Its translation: CASSGELGTLSSYEQYF.

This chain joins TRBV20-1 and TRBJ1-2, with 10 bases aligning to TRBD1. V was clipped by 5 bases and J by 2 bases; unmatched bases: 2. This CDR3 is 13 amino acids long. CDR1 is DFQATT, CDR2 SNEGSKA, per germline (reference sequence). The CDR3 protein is CSAWDRGNYGYTF. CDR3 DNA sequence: TGCAGTGCTTGGGACAGGGGAAACTATGGCTACACCTTC.

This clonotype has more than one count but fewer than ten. This CDR3 reads CASRRDNNEQFF. The CDR3 nucleotides read TGTGCCAGCAGACGGGACAACAATGAGCAGTTCTTC. V usage is TRBV5-6 and J usage is TRBJ2-1, with a weak D call TRBD1 (6 bases). The CDR3 spans 12 residues. From germline, CDR1 is SGHDT and CDR2 YYEEEE. V lost 5 bases and J 5 bases, leaving 8 bases between the germline ends.

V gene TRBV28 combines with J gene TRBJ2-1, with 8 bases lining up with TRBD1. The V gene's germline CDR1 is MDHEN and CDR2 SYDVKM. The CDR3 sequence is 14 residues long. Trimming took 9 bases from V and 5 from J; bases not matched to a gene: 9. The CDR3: CASPIQGVDNEQFF. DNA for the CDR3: TGTGCCAGTCCTATACAGGGGGTAGACAATGAGCAGTTCTTC.

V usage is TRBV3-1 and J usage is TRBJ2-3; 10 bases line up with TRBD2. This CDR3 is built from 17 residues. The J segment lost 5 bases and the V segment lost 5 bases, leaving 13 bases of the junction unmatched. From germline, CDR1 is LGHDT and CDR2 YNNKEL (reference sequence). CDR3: CASSSPAPAGGRDTQYF. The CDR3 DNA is TGTGCCAGCAGCTCCCCCGCCCCAGCGGGAGGGCGAGATACGCAGTATTTT.

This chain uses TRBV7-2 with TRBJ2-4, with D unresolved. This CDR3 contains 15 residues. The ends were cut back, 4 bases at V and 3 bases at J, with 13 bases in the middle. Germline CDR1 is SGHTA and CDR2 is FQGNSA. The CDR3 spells CASSSPNFGKNIQYF. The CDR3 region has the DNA TGTGCCAGCAGCTCACCCAATTTTGGCAAAAACATTCAGTACTTC.

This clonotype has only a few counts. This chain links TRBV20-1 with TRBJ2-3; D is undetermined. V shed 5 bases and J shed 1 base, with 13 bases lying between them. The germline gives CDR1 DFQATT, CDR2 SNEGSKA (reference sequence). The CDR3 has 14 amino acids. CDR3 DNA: TGCAGTGCTTGCTTGCGACGAGGCACAGATACGCAGTATTTT. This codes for CSACLRRGTDTQYF.

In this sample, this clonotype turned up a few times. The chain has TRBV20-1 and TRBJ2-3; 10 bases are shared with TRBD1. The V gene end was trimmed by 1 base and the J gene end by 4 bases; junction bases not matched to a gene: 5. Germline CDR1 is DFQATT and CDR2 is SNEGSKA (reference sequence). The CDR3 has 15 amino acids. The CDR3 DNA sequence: TGCAGTGCTAGAGTGGACAGGGGGTACGCAGATACGCAGTATTTT. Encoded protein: CSARVDRGYADTQYF.

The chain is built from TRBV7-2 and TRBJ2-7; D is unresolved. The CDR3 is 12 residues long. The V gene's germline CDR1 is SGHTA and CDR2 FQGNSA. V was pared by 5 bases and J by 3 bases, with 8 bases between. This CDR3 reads CASSDQIYEQYF. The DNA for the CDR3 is TGTGCCAGCAGCGATCAGATCTACGAGCAGTACTTC.